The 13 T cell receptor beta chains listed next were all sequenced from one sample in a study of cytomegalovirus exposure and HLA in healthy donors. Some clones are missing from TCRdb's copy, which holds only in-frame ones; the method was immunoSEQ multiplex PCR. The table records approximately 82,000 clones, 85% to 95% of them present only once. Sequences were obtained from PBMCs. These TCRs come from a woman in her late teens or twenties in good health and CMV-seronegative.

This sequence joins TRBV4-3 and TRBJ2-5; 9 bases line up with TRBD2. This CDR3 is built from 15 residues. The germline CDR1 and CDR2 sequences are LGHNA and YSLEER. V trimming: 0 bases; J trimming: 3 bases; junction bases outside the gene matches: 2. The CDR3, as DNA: TGCGCCAGCAGCCAAGAGCCTAGCGGGGAAGAGACCCAGTACTTC. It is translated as CASSQEPSGEETQYF.

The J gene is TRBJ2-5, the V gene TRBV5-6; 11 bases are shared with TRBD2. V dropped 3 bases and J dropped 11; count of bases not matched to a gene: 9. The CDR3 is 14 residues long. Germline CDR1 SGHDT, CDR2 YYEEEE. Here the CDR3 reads CASSWRLAGGLQYF. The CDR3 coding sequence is TGTGCCAGCAGCTGGAGGCTAGCGGGGGGTCTGCAGTACTTC.

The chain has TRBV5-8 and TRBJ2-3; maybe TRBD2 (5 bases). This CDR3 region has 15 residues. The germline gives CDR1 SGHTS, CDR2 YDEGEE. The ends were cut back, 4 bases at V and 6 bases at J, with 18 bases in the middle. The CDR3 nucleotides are TGTGCCAGCAGCGGGTCCTTCCGTACGGGGGATACGCAGTATTTT. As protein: CASSGSFRTGDTQYF.

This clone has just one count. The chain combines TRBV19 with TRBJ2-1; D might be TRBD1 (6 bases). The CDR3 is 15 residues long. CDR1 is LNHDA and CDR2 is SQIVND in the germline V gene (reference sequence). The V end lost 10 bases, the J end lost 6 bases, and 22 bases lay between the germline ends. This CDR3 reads CATKIQQGASNEQFF. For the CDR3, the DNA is TGTGCCACCAAAATCCAACAGGGTGCCAGCAATGAGCAGTTCTTC. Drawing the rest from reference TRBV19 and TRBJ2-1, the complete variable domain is DGGITQSPKYLFRKEGQNVTLSCEQNLNHDAMYWYRQDPGQGLRLIYYSQIVNDFQKGDIAEGYSVSREKKESFPLTVTSAQKNPTAFYLCATKIQQGASNEQFFGPGTRLTVL.

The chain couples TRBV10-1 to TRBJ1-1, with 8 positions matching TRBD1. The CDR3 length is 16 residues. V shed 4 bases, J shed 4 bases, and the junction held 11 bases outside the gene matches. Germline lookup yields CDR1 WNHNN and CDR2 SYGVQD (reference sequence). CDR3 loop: CASSAPNRGKLTEAFF. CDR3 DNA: TGCGCCAGCAGTGCACCCAACAGGGGGAAACTCACTGAAGCTTTCTTT.

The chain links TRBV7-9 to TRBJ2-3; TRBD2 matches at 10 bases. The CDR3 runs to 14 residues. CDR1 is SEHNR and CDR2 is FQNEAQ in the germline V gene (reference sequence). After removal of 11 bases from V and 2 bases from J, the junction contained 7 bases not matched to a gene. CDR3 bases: TGTGCCGCCGGGCTAGCGGGGGTCACAGATACGCAGTATTTT. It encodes CAAGLAGVTDTQYF.

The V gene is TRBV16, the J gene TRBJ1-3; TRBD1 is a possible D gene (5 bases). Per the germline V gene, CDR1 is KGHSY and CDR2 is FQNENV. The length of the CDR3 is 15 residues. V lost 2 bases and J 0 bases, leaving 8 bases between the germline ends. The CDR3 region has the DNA TGTGCCAGCAGCCAAGACAGATACTCTGGAAACACCATATATTTT. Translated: CASSQDRYSGNTIYF.

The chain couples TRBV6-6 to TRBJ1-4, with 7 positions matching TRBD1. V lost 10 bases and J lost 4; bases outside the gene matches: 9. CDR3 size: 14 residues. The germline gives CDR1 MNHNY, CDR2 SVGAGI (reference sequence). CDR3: CATLQGLYNEKLFF. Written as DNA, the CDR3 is TGTGCCACCTTACAGGGGTTGTATAATGAAAAACTGTTTTTT.

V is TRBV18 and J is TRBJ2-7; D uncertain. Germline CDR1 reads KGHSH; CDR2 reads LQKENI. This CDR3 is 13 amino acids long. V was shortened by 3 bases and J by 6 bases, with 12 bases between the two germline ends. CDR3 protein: CASSPNLSGEQYF. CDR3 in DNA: TGTGCCAGCTCACCTAATCTTTCAGGCGAGCAGTACTTC.

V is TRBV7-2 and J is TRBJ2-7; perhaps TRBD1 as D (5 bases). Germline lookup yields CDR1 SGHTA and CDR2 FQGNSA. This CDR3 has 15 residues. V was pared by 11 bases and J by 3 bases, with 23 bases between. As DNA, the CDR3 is TGTGCCGTTCAACCCACTTGGGGCAGTATCTACGAGCAGTACTTC. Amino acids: CAVQPTWGSIYEQYF.

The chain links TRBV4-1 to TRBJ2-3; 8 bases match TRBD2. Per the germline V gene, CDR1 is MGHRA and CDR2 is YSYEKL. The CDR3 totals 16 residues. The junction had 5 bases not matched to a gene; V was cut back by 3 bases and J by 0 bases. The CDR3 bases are TGCGCCAGCAGCCAGACCAGCGGGAGTAGCACAGATACGCAGTATTTT. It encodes CASSQTSGSSTDTQYF.

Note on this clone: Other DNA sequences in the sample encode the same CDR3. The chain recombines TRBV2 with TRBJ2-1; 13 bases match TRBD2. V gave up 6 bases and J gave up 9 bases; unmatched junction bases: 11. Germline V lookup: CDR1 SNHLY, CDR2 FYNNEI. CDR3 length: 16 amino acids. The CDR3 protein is CASSPSGLAGRSEQFF. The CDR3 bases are TGTGCCAGCAGCCCCTCGGGACTAGCGGGACGAAGTGAGCAGTTCTTC. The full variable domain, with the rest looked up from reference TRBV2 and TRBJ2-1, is EPEVTQTPSHQVTQMGQEVILRCVPISNHLYFYWYRQILGQKVEFLVSFYNNEISEKSEIFDDQFSVERPDGSNFTLKIRSTKLEDSAMYFCASSPSGLAGRSEQFFGPGTRLTVL.

CDR3 residues: CASSPWTGSGHEQYF. Written as DNA, the CDR3 is TGCGCCAGCAGCCCGTGGACAGGGTCAGGTCACGAGCAGTACTTC. This chain connects TRBV5-1 to TRBJ2-7; 8 bases are shared with TRBD1. V dropped 4 bases and J dropped 5; count of bases not matched to a gene: 11. Germline loops: CDR1 SGHRS, CDR2 YFSETQ. This CDR3 is built from 15 residues.